This is a list of T cell receptor beta chains from one sample in a study of blood T cell repertoires in COVID-19. Using immunoSEQ multiplex PCR, the repertoire was profiled, and TCRdb retains in-frame clones only, with some absent. Of just under 150,000 clones listed, about 80% are singletons. The specimen was peripheral blood. The receptors derive from a human donor in a cohort sampled during active COVID-19. Both conserved end residues are part of each CDR3. The order of the fields is V gene, J gene, clone size, D gene, CDR3 DNA, CDR3 protein. The D gene is left open where the match is weak. Some rows mark clone size as missing; the rest say once, few, many or name a class of expanded clone.

TRBV7-3	TRBJ2-3	-	-	TGTGCCAGCAGCCCAGGCGGAGGGGGCACAGATACGCAGTATTTT	CASSPGGGGTDTQYF
TRBV6-1	TRBJ2-3	-	TRBD1	TGTGCCAGCAGTGAGTTAGGGGGCGACGGCACAGATACGCAGTATTTT	CASSELGGDGTDTQYF
TRBV15	TRBJ2-2	-	-	TGTGCCACCAGCAGAGATCAGGGGAACACCGGGGAGCTGTTTTTT	CATSRDQGNTGELFF
TRBV30	TRBJ2-1	few	TRBD1	TGTGCCGGAAGGACAGGGTCCCACAATGAGCAGTTCTTC	CAGRTGSHNEQFF
TRBV18	TRBJ1-4	-	-	TGTGCCAGCTCATCAAGTAGAGGGCATAATGAAAAACTGTTTTTT	CASSSSRGHNEKLFF
TRBV3-1/TRBV3-2	TRBJ1-1	-	-	TGTGCCAGCGTTAGAACCACTGAAGCTTTCTTT	CASVRTTEAFF
TRBV11-2	TRBJ1-1	-	TRBD1	TGTGCCAGCAGCTTATGGGGACAGGGTTATACCGCGGGCACTGAAGCTTTCTTT	CASSLWGQGYTAGTEAFF
TRBV2	TRBJ2-5	-	TRBD2	TGTGCCAGCAGTGGGACTAGCGGGAGACAGACCCAGTACTTC	CASSGTSGRQTQYF
TRBV28	TRBJ1-4	-	TRBD1	TGTGCCAGCAGAATTCCTTCCGGGACAGGCCAGGGCGGAACTAATGAAAAACTGTTTTTT	CASRIPSGTGQGGTNEKLFF
TRBV5-6	TRBJ1-3	-	-	TGTGCCAGCAGCGCCTGGACTCAACAAAACACCATATATTTT	CASSAWTQQNTIYF
TRBV5-6	TRBJ2-1	-	-	TGTGCCAGCACCATTGGGAGAGGCCTAAGTAGCGTCTACAATGAGCAGTTCTTC	CASTIGRGLSSVYNEQFF
TRBV2	TRBJ2-7	-	TRBD2	TGTGCCAGCAGTGAAGGGCTAGCGGGGGGCTCCTACGAGCAGTACTTC	CASSEGLAGGSYEQYF
TRBV28	TRBJ2-7	-	TRBD1	TGTGCCAGCATCGACAGGGGAGCCCACGAGCAGTACTTC	CASIDRGAHEQYF
TRBV5-4	TRBJ2-2	-	-	TGTGCCAGCAGCCAGCGGGACACCGGGGAGCTGTTTTTT	CASSQRDTGELFF
TRBV7-8	TRBJ2-3	-	-	TGTGCCAGCAGTCCCCCCCGCGAAGATACGCAGTATTTT	CASSPPREDTQYF
TRBV18	TRBJ2-1	-	-	TGTGCCAGCTCTCCCTCATACGGGAGCCTTACGAATGAGCAGTTCTTC	CASSPSYGSLTNEQFF
TRBV11-2	TRBJ1-1	-	-	TGTGCCAGCAGCTTTATGGGCTCTTTTGAAGCTTTCTTT	CASSFMGSFEAFF
TRBV30	TRBJ1-1	-	-	TGTGCCTCTCAGGGGAACACTGAAGCTTTCTTT	CASQGNTEAFF
TRBV19	TRBJ1-5	-	-	TGTGCCAGTAGTATTTCCAGGGGTCCTCTTTTGGATCAGCCCCAGCATTTT	CASSISRGPLLDQPQHF
TRBV3-1/TRBV3-2	TRBJ2-1	once	-	TGTGCCAGCAGCTTCTCGGGCAGCGGCTCCTACAATGAGCAGTTCTTC	CASSFSGSGSYNEQFF
TRBV6-5	TRBJ1-6	-	-	TGTGCCAGCAGTCCAGGTTTCTATAATTCACCCCTCCACTTT	CASSPGFYNSPLHF
TRBV28	TRBJ2-1	once	-	TGTGCCAGCAGTCCTCGTTCACTCGAGCAGTTCTTC	CASSPRSLEQFF
TRBV14	TRBJ1-6	-	-	TGTGCCAGCAGCCAAGAAGGACACCATAATTCACCCCTCCACTTT	CASSQEGHHNSPLHF
TRBV6-2/TRBV6-3	TRBJ1-1	-	-	TGTGCCAGCAGCCCTACCGGGTCGCCGAACACTGAAGCTTTCTTT	CASSPTGSPNTEAFF
TRBV5-1	TRBJ2-7	-	-	TGCGCCAGCAGCTTGGGGTCGACAGGCAACATCTACGAGCAGTACTTC	CASSLGSTGNIYEQYF
TRBV3-1/TRBV3-2	TRBJ2-7	-	-	TGTGCCAGCAGCCATCGTAGCGGATTAGGGTACGAGCAGTACTTC	CASSHRSGLGYEQYF
TRBV20-1	TRBJ2-1	-	TRBD2	TGCAGTGCTAGTTCCCCTAGCGGGAGGCATGAGCAGTTCTTC	CSASSPSGRHEQFF
TRBV6-1	TRBJ2-4	-	TRBD2	TGTGCCAGCAGTGCATCGATAGCGGGGGGCTCCAAAAACATTCAGTACTTC	CASSASIAGGSKNIQYF
TRBV28	TRBJ1-6	-	-	TGTGCCAGCAGCTCCCCCTCCTATAATTCACCCCTCCACTTT	CASSSPSYNSPLHF